This TCR beta chain came from a study of T cells in Graves' hyperthyroidism and ophthalmopathy (dated by TCRdb to the late 2010s). Broadly, across the study: A discovery cohort of around 100 patients, about 44 with Graves' ophthalmopathy and 55 to 65 with stable Graves' hyperthyroidism, was used to find distinguishing TCR V-J signatures. The roughly 100 discovery patients were randomly divided into training and test sets at a 7:3 ratio. The study also compared thyroid tissue and blood T-cell repertoires from five or six Graves' hyperthyroidism patients. Prospective prediction of ophthalmopathy was tested in an independent validation cohort consisting of roughly 19 hyperthyroidism patients and more than 15 patients who later progressed to ophthalmopathy. Following sampling, methimazole starting at 30 mg daily was given to hyperthyroidism patients, and high-dose intravenous methylprednisolone was given to ophthalmopathy patients. According to the paper, TCR Vbeta CDR3 sequencing was carried out on 135 peripheral blood samples, which came from some 41 ophthalmopathy, around 74 hyperthyroidism and roughly 17 progressor patients. Points the paper makes about the study in general: In validation, progression to ophthalmopathy was predicted by the model with roughly 69% sensitivity and around 75% specificity, a median of around 5.9 months before onset. Sample size was not statistically predetermined, and blinding of investigators to group allocation was not performed. A model built on a 13 V-J signature distinguished ophthalmopathy from stable hyperthyroidism, reaching 87.88% sensitivity and about 81% specificity in cross-validation and 80%/75% in testing. Most expanded thyroid clonotypes (frequency above 0.001) were also detected in blood, suggesting blood repertoires may reflect thyroid immune responses.

Here V drops 5 bases and J drops 4 bases, and the junction holds 8 bases not matched to any gene. Including cysteine and phenylalanine, the CDR3 has 14 amino acids. Only the CDR3 region is kept as DNA, spanning 42 bases read in frame from base 1. Via the germline V gene, CDR1 is SGHRS and CDR2 YFSETQ. Any patient with an uncontrolled infection, another autoimmune disease, pregnancy or lactation was excluded. Diagnoses were based on clinical symptoms, serum thyroxine and TRAb, thyroid ultrasound and orbital computed tomography. Total RNA was extracted with Trizol reagent, and quality was checked on an Agilent 2100 Bioanalyzer. The TCR beta CDR3 regions were amplified from RNA transcripts. For the first round of RT-PCR on the TCR CDR3, the HTBI primer set was used together with the Qiagen OneStep RT-PCR kit. Libraries were constructed in a second round of multiplex PCR, after which size selection and purification were carried out. Libraries were sequenced paired-end with 100 bp reads on an Illumina HiSeq2000. The study's own analysis went as follows. Raw data were processed with SOAPnuke, discarding reads with adapters, uncalled bases, mean Phred below 15, or no exact constant-primer or identifier match. High-quality paired reads were merged using COPE v1.2.5, and each unique nucleotide sequence was defined as a clonotype. Clonotypes were aligned to IMGT TRBV, TRBD and TRBJ reference segments using MiTCR v1.1. Only V-J combinations with frequency above 0.0001, covering 99% to 99.2% of repertoires, were analysed. The TCS score was defined as the ratio of F50 (clonal expansion) to E x V (chaos), calculated using BLOSUM62-based TCRdist between CDR3 peptides within each V-J. Welch's t-statistics and random forest reduced 514 V-J features to 10 to 15, which were used in a naive Bayes classifier (R e1071). The similarity between thyroid and blood repertoires was quantified using the Morisita-Horn index. Using fastp trimming at Q25 and MiXCR clonotype assembly, TCRdb reanalyzed the public sequencing data and kept in-frame beta chains. When rows share a CDR3 protein, they turn into one entry using the most common DNA and genes. TCRdb, not the authors, supplied the V and J calls. The sample table records around 660,000 distinct CDR3 sequences; about 45% of these occur just once. The ten largest make up approximately 7.2% of the sample.

As to this clonotype: No antigen is known for it. Per-base qualities were not stored, and no clone one base away is much larger.

Sequenced material: peripheral blood or thyroid tissue (not recorded which). The chain was built from TRBV5-1 and TRBJ1-1, and TRBD1 matches 7 of the central bases. This TCR derives from an adult man with Graves' disease, either hyperthyroidism or ophthalmopathy (not recorded which). The nucleotide sequence reads TGCGCCAGCAGGATTAAACAGGGGAGCACTGAAGCTTTCTTT. Translated, this is CASRIKQGSTEAFF.